This T cell receptor beta chain was recorded in a study of CD8 T cells in ankylosing spondylitis. V gave up 5 bases and J gave up 2 bases, with 13 bases separating them. The CDR3 extends over 13 amino acids. Germline-derived CDR1 and CDR2 are GTSNPN and SVGIG (reference sequence). TCRdb ran MiXCR on the 5' RACE reads and lists one entry per CDR3 protein. Among 200,000 to 300,000 distinct CDR3 sequences listed, 8% to 9.5% were seen once. Study results and limitations: Within matched ankylosing spondylitis synovial fluid, disease-linked clones were reportedly significantly enriched.

Concerning this clonotype: What it binds is unknown.

The sequence derives from a male donor with ankylosing spondylitis or in good health (not recorded which). The chain recombines TRBV30 with TRBJ2-7, with D perhaps being TRBD1 or TRBD2 (5 bases each). The specimen was blood, either unsorted or a sorted T cell fraction (not recorded which). The CDR3 sequence is CAWSGGAAYEQYF. Here the CDR3 DNA reads TGTGCCTGGTCTGGGGGAGCGGCCTACGAGCAGTACTTC.